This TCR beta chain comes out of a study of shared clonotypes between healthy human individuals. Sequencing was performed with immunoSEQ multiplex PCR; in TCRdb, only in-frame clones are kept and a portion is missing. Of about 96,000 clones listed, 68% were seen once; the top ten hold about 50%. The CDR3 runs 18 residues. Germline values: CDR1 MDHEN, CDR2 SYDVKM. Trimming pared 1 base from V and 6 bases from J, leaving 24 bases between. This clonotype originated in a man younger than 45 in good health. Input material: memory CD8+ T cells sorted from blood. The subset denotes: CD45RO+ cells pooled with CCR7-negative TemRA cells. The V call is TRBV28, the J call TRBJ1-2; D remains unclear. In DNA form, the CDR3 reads TGTGCCAGCAGTTTATTGCGGTTAGATTCGGGGATCGACGATGGCTACACCTTC. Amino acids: CASSLLRLDSGIDDGYTF.